This passage covers 21 T cell receptor beta chains from one sample sequenced in a study of T cells in Graves' hyperthyroidism and ophthalmopathy. The investigators amplified TCR beta CDR3 regions from RNA transcripts. Primed by the HTBI set, a first-round RT-PCR was run on the TCR CDR3. TCRdb re-analysed the multiplex PCR reads in MiXCR, keeping a single row per CDR3 protein. Here the sample spans 610,000 or so distinct CDR3 sequences, approximately 44% being singletons. The sample consisted of peripheral blood or thyroid tissue (not recorded which). These TCRs come from a woman in her late teens or twenties with Graves' hyperthyroidism.

This clonotype was detected only a few times. The V call is TRBV3-1, the J call TRBJ2-2, with D perhaps matching TRBD1 or TRBD2 (5 bases each). The CDR3 sequence is 13 residues long. V lost 6 bases and J 4 bases, leaving 9 bases between the germline ends. The germline V gene has CDR1 LGHDT and CDR2 YNNKEL (reference sequence). The CDR3 coding sequence is TGTGCCAGCAGGGTGAGGGGCACCGGGGAGCTGTTTTTT. It specifies CASRVRGTGELFF. Based on the CDR3 plus reference TRBV3-1 and TRBJ2-2, the full variable domain is DTAVSQTPKYLVTQMGNDKSIKCEQNLGHDTMYWYKQDSKKFLKIMFSYNNKELIINETVPNRFSPKSPDKAHLNLHINSLELGDSAVYFCASRVRGTGELFFGEGSRLTVL.

At least ten counts were recorded for this clonotype. The rearrangement joins TRBV20-1 to TRBJ1-6; D may be TRBD1 (5 bases). Germline V CDR1 and CDR2: DFQATT, SNEGSKA (reference sequence). The CDR3 covers 15 residues. V shed 0 bases and J shed 8 bases, with 14 bases lying between them. As DNA, the CDR3 is TGCAGTGCTAGAGATCCTGGGGCAGCGGATTCACCCCTCCACTTT. Its translation is CSARDPGAADSPLHF.

J is TRBJ1-6 and V is TRBV10-3, with a weak D call TRBD1 (5 bases). Germline CDR1 is ENHRY and CDR2 is SYGVKD. V lost 2 bases, J lost 7 bases, and 30 bases lay in between. This CDR3 is built from 21 residues. CDR3 loop: CAISEGTSGEQRPQENSPLHF. In DNA, the CDR3 is TGTGCCATCAGTGAGGGGACTAGCGGGGAACAACGACCCCAAGAAAATTCACCCCTCCACTTT.

The chain couples TRBV2 to TRBJ1-5, with D possibly TRBD1 on 5 matching bases. Trimming stripped 6 bases from V and 11 bases from J, with 20 bases between. Germline V gives CDR1 SNHLY, CDR2 FYNNEI. This CDR3 has 14 amino acids. CDR3 region: CASRHGATSGTQHF. CDR3 nucleotides: TGTGCCAGCAGGCACGGGGCGACTAGCGGGACCCAGCATTTT.

This clonotype was counted many times. V is TRBV11-1 and J is TRBJ1-1, with 7 bases fitting TRBD1. The CDR3 has 14 residues. Trimming took 5 bases from V and 1 from J; bases not matched to a gene: 4. Germline values: CDR1 SGHAT, CDR2 FQDESV (reference sequence). The CDR3 protein is CASSPRTGNTEAFF. The CDR3 DNA reads TGTGCCAGCAGCCCCAGGACAGGGAACACTGAAGCTTTCTTT.

V gene TRBV24-1 combines with J gene TRBJ2-7; the match to TRBD1 covers 8 bases. Germline CDR1 and CDR2: KGHDR and SFDVKD. CDR3 length: 14 residues. V shed 7 bases, J shed 5 bases, and the junction held 9 bases outside the gene matches. The CDR3 DNA is TGTGCCACCAGCGGGGACAGGATTTCTAACGAGCAGTACTTC. This sequence encodes CATSGDRISNEQYF.

This clonotype was seen a handful of times. The CDR3, as DNA: TGTGCCAGCTCACCACGTCCCAGCGGGAGGGCCGATATCGAGCAGTACTTC. Translation: CASSPRPSGRADIEQYF. This sequence joins TRBV5-4 and TRBJ2-7; 10 bases fit TRBD2. Trimming removed 7 bases from V and 6 bases from J; junction bases left unmatched: 19. This CDR3 comprises 17 residues. Germline V CDR1 and CDR2: SGHNT, YYREEE (reference sequence).

The table lists this clonotype with many counts. The chain couples TRBV2 to TRBJ2-7; 11 bases align to TRBD2. Unmatched junction bases numbered 7, after V lost 6 bases and J lost 3 bases. In germline, CDR1 is SNHLY, CDR2 FYNNEI. The CDR3 runs 15 residues. The CDR3 loop reads CASRESSGGLYEQYF. The CDR3 region has the DNA TGTGCCAGCAGGGAATCTAGCGGGGGGCTCTACGAGCAGTACTTC. Variable domain in full (rest from reference TRBV2 and TRBJ2-7): EPEVTQTPSHQVTQMGQEVILRCVPISNHLYFYWYRQILGQKVEFLVSFYNNEISEKSEIFDDQFSVERPDGSNFTLKIRSTKLEDSAMYFCASRESSGGLYEQYFGPGTRLTVT.

This clonotype was seen only a few times. The CDR3 ends on some other residue instead of the conserved phenylalanine or tryptophan, so this is likely a read error. The DNA is left out, because the CDR3 cannot be placed on it with certainty; the CDR3 is given as TCRdb lists it. This CDR3 is CASSLEGS. The chain combines TRBV7-6 with TRBJ2-7; the table's D gene call, TRBD1, was not cross checked with the DNA. The CDR3 extends over 8 residues, inclusive of both ends. Germline V CDR1 and CDR2: SGHVS, FNYEAQ.

This clonotype was seen a handful of times. In nucleotides, the CDR3 is TGCAGTGCTAGGGGGACAGGGGGCAATTCACCCCTCCACTTT. Protein product: CSARGTGGNSPLHF. The genes are TRBV20-1 and TRBJ1-6, with 12 bases that match TRBD1. The CDR3 runs 14 residues. Looked up from germline, CDR1 is DFQATT and CDR2 is SNEGSKA (reference sequence). The V gene end was trimmed by 3 bases and the J gene end by 7 bases; junction bases not matched to a gene: 1.

With respect to this clonotype: Since a much larger clone is just one base distant, this may be a read error. The chain joins TRBV4-1 to TRBJ2-5, with D possibly matching TRBD2 (7 bases). V lost 1 base, J lost 7 bases, and 25 bases lay in between. Germline V gene lookup returns CDR1 MGHRA and CDR2 YSYEKL. The CDR3 has 18 amino acids. The CDR3 is CASSQVGGAGETKRTQYF. The CDR3 nucleotides read TGCGCCAGCAGCCAAGTGGGGGGCGCGGGAGAAACCAAGAGGACCCAGTACTTC.

V and J are TRBV12-3 or TRBV12-4 and TRBJ1-4; D is possibly TRBD1 (6 bases). The CDR3 runs to 16 residues. Trimming took 3 bases from V and 2 from J, leaving 13 bases between them. This CDR3 reads CASSFFWGPTNEKLFF. The DNA of the CDR3 is TGTGCCAGCAGTTTTTTCTGGGGGCCCACTAATGAAAAACTGTTTTTT.

This clonotype occurred a few times. The chain employs TRBV7-2 and TRBJ2-7; no clear D. The J call may be incorrect, as the DNA end agrees better with TRBJ2-1. Germline V gene lookup returns CDR1 SGHTA and CDR2 FQGNSA. The CDR3 spans 12 residues. This CDR3 is CASSSFRDEQFF. The CDR3 DNA sequence: TGTGCCAGCAGCTCCTTTCGGGATGAGCAGTTCTTC.

The chain employs TRBV7-9 and TRBJ2-7, with 13 bases fitting TRBD2. Germline loops: CDR1 SEHNR, CDR2 FQNEAQ (reference sequence). Germline trimming cut 6 bases from V and 7 bases from J; bases unmatched to any gene: 9. The CDR3 runs 15 residues. The CDR3, as DNA: TGTGCCAGCAGACGGACTAGCGGGAGCGATAATGAGCAGTACTTC. Protein sequence: CASRRTSGSDNEQYF.

As concerns this clonotype: One end of the junction fails to match germline, which may point to a read error. V usage is TRBV7-9 and J usage is TRBJ2-2; D remains unclear. There are 14 residues in the CDR3. Germline V gene data show CDR1 as SEHNR and CDR2 as FQNEAQ (reference sequence). CDR3 amino acids: CASGFGLASGELFF. The CDR3 DNA reads as TGTGCCAGCGGCTTCGGATTGGCGTCCGGGGAGCTGTTTTTT.

The chain has TRBV20-1 and TRBJ2-3, with D possibly matching TRBD2 (5 bases). Germline V gene lookup returns CDR1 DFQATT and CDR2 SNEGSKA (reference sequence). V lost 3 bases and J lost 2, with 12 bases in between. The CDR3 totals 14 residues. CDR3 sequence reads: CSARVGLITDTQYF. The CDR3 DNA follows: TGCAGTGCTAGGGTTGGACTCATCACAGATACGCAGTATTTT.

The J gene is TRBJ2-7, the V gene TRBV20-1; 7 bases map to TRBD2. The CDR3 length is 13 residues. Germline values: CDR1 DFQATT, CDR2 SNEGSKA (reference sequence). The trim removed 7 bases at V and 0 bases at J, leaving 6 bases unmatched. The CDR3 DNA reads as TGCAGTGAATTGGCTAGCGGCTCCTACGAGCAGTACTTC. Amino acid sequence: CSELASGSYEQYF.

This chain joins TRBV20-1 and TRBJ2-2, with unresolved D. V gave up 3 bases and J gave up 6 bases, with 5 bases separating them. The CDR3 loop spans 11 amino acids. CDR1 is DFQATT, CDR2 SNEGSKA, per germline (reference sequence). The CDR3 sequence: CSARPAGELFF. The DNA for the CDR3 is TGCAGTGCTAGGCCAGCCGGGGAGCTGTTTTTT.

This clonotype was observed a handful of times. The chain combines TRBV20-1 with TRBJ1-6; no clear D. V lost 1 base and J lost 8, with 6 bases in between. The germline gives CDR1 DFQATT, CDR2 SNEGSKA (reference sequence). The CDR3 length is 12 residues. The CDR3 DNA is TGCAGTGCTAGAGGGGGTGATTCACCCCTCCACTTT. This codes for CSARGGDSPLHF.

Comment on this clonotype: Germline is not matched at one junction end, which may reflect a read error. This chain uses TRBV19 with TRBJ1-1, with TRBD1 matching 8 bases. Per the germline V gene, CDR1 is LNHDA and CDR2 is SQIVND (reference sequence). CDR3 length equals 13 residues. CDR3 in amino acids: CATRGLGDTEASF. In nucleotides, the CDR3 is TGTGCCACCAGGGGGCTGGGGGACACTGAAGCTTCCTTT.

The rearrangement joins TRBV10-3 to TRBJ2-5; 14 bases line up with TRBD2. CDR3 length: 17 amino acids. Germline loops: CDR1 ENHRY, CDR2 SYGVKD. Trimming removed 0 bases from V and 5 bases from J; junction bases left unmatched: 5. CDR3 in amino acids: CAISESGGTSGSETQYF. CDR3 coding DNA: TGTGCCATCAGTGAGTCGGGCGGGACTAGCGGGAGTGAGACCCAGTACTTC.